The 30 T cell receptor beta chains below all came from one sample that was sequenced in a study of graft-versus-host responses after intestinal transplantation. Profiling relied on immunoSEQ multiplex PCR, and the TCRdb table lists in-frame clones only, not all of them. There are some 31,000 clones in the sample; just under 95% occur only once, and 0.72% lies in the top ten. The sequences come from PBMCs, collected about 70 days after intestinal transplant. The receptors shown here come from a human patient who received an intestinal transplant, so some T cells may come from the graft donor.

V is TRBV2 and J is TRBJ1-5; 8 bases map to TRBD1. V shed 4 bases, J shed 1 base, and the junction held 6 bases outside the gene matches. The CDR3 has 16 amino acids. Germline-derived CDR1 and CDR2 are SNHLY and FYNNEI. The CDR3 nucleotides are TGTGCCAGCAGTGGGGGCAGGGGGCAGAGCAATCAGCCCCAGCATTTT. This gives the protein CASSGGRGQSNQPQHF.

The rearrangement links TRBV2 to TRBJ2-2; a weak D match, TRBD1 (6 bases). V was shortened by 6 bases and J by 2 bases, with 13 bases between the two germline ends. The CDR3 has 15 amino acids. Looked up from germline, CDR1 is SNHLY and CDR2 is FYNNEI. For the CDR3, the DNA is TGTGCCAGCAGGTTCGACAGGTCTAACACCGGGGAGCTGTTTTTT. This gives the protein CASRFDRSNTGELFF.

This rearrangement joins TRBV19 to TRBJ2-3, with TRBD2 as a possible D gene (5 bases). Trimming shortened V by 7 bases and J by 0 bases, and 11 bases separated the two germline ends. The germline V gene encodes CDR1 LNHDA and CDR2 SQIVND (reference sequence). This CDR3 is 14 amino acids long. The chain's CDR3 is CASNERYSTDTQYF. The CDR3, as DNA: TGTGCCAGTAACGAGCGGTATAGCACAGATACGCAGTATTTT.

The rearrangement joins TRBV9 to TRBJ1-3, with D maybe TRBD1 (5 bases). Looked up from germline, CDR1 is SGDLS and CDR2 is YYNGEE. V was shortened by 0 bases and J by 2 bases, with 9 bases between the two germline ends. This CDR3 is 15 amino acids long. As DNA, the CDR3 is TGTGCCAGCAGCGTAGGGGGGTTCGCTGGAAACACCATATATTTT. Protein product: CASSVGGFAGNTIYF.

V gene TRBV30 combines with J gene TRBJ2-5; the D gene is possibly TRBD1 (6 bases). The CDR3 runs to 12 residues. Looked up from germline, CDR1 is GTSNPN and CDR2 is SVGIG (reference sequence). Between the trimmed V and J ends, which lost 0 bases and 4 bases, there was a span of 6 bases. The CDR3 coding sequence is TGTGCCTGGAGTGTACAGGGAGAGACCCAGTACTTC. Its translation: CAWSVQGETQYF. Together with reference TRBV30 and TRBJ2-5, the CDR3 gives the full variable domain: SQTIHQWPATLVQPVGSPLSLECTVEGTSNPNLYWYRQAAGRGLQLLFYSVGIGQISSEVPQNLSASRPQDRQFILSSKKLLLSDSGFYLCAWSVQGETQYFGPGTRLLVL.

The rearrangement uses TRBV10-1 and TRBJ1-2; 7 bases agree with TRBD1. Germline V lookup: CDR1 WNHNN, CDR2 SYGVQD (reference sequence). After removal of 0 bases from V and 3 bases from J, the junction contained 4 bases not matched to a gene. The CDR3 runs to 15 residues. The CDR3 DNA reads TGCGCCAGCAGTGAGTCGAGCGACAGGGACTATGGCTACACCTTC. This encodes CASSESSDRDYGYTF.

The J gene is TRBJ2-5, the V gene TRBV2; D is perhaps TRBD1 or TRBD2 (5 bases each). Germline CDR1 reads SNHLY; CDR2 reads FYNNEI. CDR3 length: 17 residues. The V end was cut by 4 bases, the J end by 1 base, with 19 bases between. The CDR3 nucleotides read TGTGCCAGCAGTGGTTACTCAGGGACGTATGCCCAAGAGACCCAGTACTTC. Protein: CASSGYSGTYAQETQYF.

The chain couples TRBV4-2 to TRBJ2-1; a weak D match, TRBD2 (5 bases). From germline, CDR1 is LGHNA and CDR2 YNFKEQ. This CDR3 region has 15 residues. Trimming pared 0 bases from V and 0 bases from J, leaving 6 bases between. For the CDR3, the DNA is TGTGCCAGCAGCCAAGAAACTAGCTCCTACAATGAGCAGTTCTTC. It is translated as CASSQETSSYNEQFF.

This clone has a single count. In DNA, the CDR3 is TGTGCCAGCACCCCTCCATGGGGGGAAGTCAACCTGTTCTTC. It codes for CASTPPWGEVNLFF. The chain employs TRBV28 and TRBJ2-1; D possibly corresponds to TRBD2 (6 bases). CDR3 size: 14 residues. Per germline, CDR1 MDHEN and CDR2 SYDVKM. With 7 bases removed from V and 15 bases from J, the gap between germline ends came to 25 bases.

This clone was counted a single time. V is TRBV6-6 and J is TRBJ2-7; D gene uncertain. The ends were cut back, 0 bases at V and 2 bases at J, with 5 bases in the middle. The CDR3 has 13 residues. CDR1 is MNHNY, CDR2 SVGAGI, per germline (reference sequence). In DNA, the CDR3 is TGTGCCAGCAGTTACTCTACGGCCTACGAGCAGTACTTC. Translating gives CASSYSTAYEQYF.

The V gene is TRBV11-3, the J gene TRBJ1-1; no clear D. V lost 7 bases to trimming and J lost 3 bases, with 12 bases between them. The CDR3 extends over 13 amino acids. The germline V gene encodes CDR1 SGHNT and CDR2 YENEEA. The CDR3 DNA sequence: TGTGCCAGCACCCTGTTGGAGGACACTGAAGCTTTCTTT. This encodes CASTLLEDTEAFF.

The chain links TRBV7-9 to TRBJ2-6; D not certain. Trimming stripped 5 bases from V and 2 bases from J, with 10 bases between. The length of the CDR3 is 15 residues. Looked up from germline, CDR1 is SEHNR and CDR2 is FQNEAQ (reference sequence). CDR3 coding DNA: TGTGCCAGCAGCATCCATTGGCCTGGGGCCAACGTCCTGACTTTC. This gives the protein CASSIHWPGANVLTF.

V usage is TRBV10-3 and J usage is TRBJ1-2, with D hard to call. V was cut by 4 bases and J by 2 bases, with 2 bases left in between. The CDR3 covers 11 residues. Germline CDR1 is ENHRY and CDR2 is SYGVKD. Here the CDR3 DNA reads TGTGCCATCAGTGCAAACTATGGCTACACCTTC. This codes for CAISANYGYTF.

V gene TRBV6-6 combines with J gene TRBJ2-1; 11 bases map to TRBD1. This CDR3 contains 16 residues. Germline lookup yields CDR1 MNHNY and CDR2 SVGAGI (reference sequence). V was pared by 5 bases and J by 4 bases, with 7 bases of the junction left unmatched. CDR3 loop: CASSQGGTGGYNEQFF. For the CDR3, the DNA is TGTGCCAGCAGTCAGGGGGGGACAGGGGGGTACAATGAGCAGTTCTTC.

The chain is built from TRBV13 and TRBJ2-2, with 14 bases aligning to TRBD2. With 3 bases clipped from V and 6 bases from J, the junction kept 18 bases outside the gene matches. CDR3 length: 21 residues. CDR1 PRHDT and CDR2 FYEKMQ come from the germline V gene (reference sequence). The CDR3 nucleotides are TGTGCCAGCAGCTTGGTTTTTTGGTCCGGACTAGCGGGGGGTATGGCCGGGGAGCTGTTTTTT. Amino acid sequence: CASSLVFWSGLAGGMAGELFF.

This clone has a single count. The genes are TRBV13 and TRBJ2-7; D is undetermined. Trimming stripped 0 bases from V and 3 bases from J, with 9 bases between. Per germline, CDR1 PRHDT and CDR2 FYEKMQ (reference sequence). This CDR3 spans 14 amino acids. CDR3 region: CASSLGRAGYEQYF. The CDR3 nucleotides read TGTGCCAGCAGCTTAGGACGGGCCGGCTACGAGCAGTACTTC. Variable domain in full (rest from reference TRBV13 and TRBJ2-7): AAGVIQSPRHLIKEKRETATLKCYPIPRHDTVYWYQQGPGQDPQFLISFYEKMQSDKGSIPDRFSAQQFSDYHSELNMSSLELGDSALYFCASSLGRAGYEQYFGPGTRLTVT.

This clone was detected only once. The chain combines TRBV7-9 with TRBJ2-3; tentative D call: TRBD2 (5 bases). CDR3 length: 16 residues. V shed 5 bases and J shed 3 bases, with 18 bases lying between them. Germline assignment: CDR1 SEHNR and CDR2 FQNEAQ (reference sequence). CDR3 residues: CASSQDSGIMTDTQYF. The CDR3 DNA reads TGTGCCAGCAGCCAAGACTCCGGGATTATGACAGATACGCAGTATTTT. Drawing the rest from reference TRBV7-9 and TRBJ2-3, the complete variable domain is DTGVSQNPRHKITKRGQNVTFRCDPISEHNRLYWYRQTLGQGPEFLTYFQNEAQLEKSRLLSDRFSAERPKGSFSTLEIQRTEQGDSAMYLCASSQDSGIMTDTQYFGPGTRLTVL.

Regarding this clone: The junction departs from the called germline gene at one end, perhaps through a read error. The rearrangement uses TRBV10-3 and TRBJ1-4; possible D gene TRBD1, 5 bases. This CDR3 has 17 amino acids. Germline CDR1 and CDR2: ENHRY and SYGVKD. CDR3 residues: CAINESFVDTSNEKLFF. The CDR3 nucleotides are TGTGCCATCAATGAGTCCTTCGTGGACACATCGAATGAAAAACTGTTTTTT.

This clone was detected a few times. The chain recombines TRBV11-3 with TRBJ2-7; 12 bases are a match to TRBD1. Trimming at V came to 5 bases and at J to 3 bases, leaving 8 bases not matched to a gene. The germline CDR1 and CDR2 sequences are SGHNT and YENEEA. The CDR3 spans 16 residues. The CDR3 is CASSRLRDRGRYEQYF. The DNA of the CDR3 is TGTGCCAGCAGCCGACTCCGGGACAGGGGGCGCTACGAGCAGTACTTC.

J is TRBJ2-1 and V is TRBV12-5, with 8 bases fitting TRBD2. In germline, CDR1 is LGHNT, CDR2 FRNRAP. Trimming at V came to 7 bases and at J to 2 bases, leaving 7 bases not matched to a gene. The CDR3 extends over 15 amino acids. CDR3 DNA: TGTGCTAGTGACTCCGGACTAGCAACCTACAATGAGCAGTTCTTC. This codes for CASDSGLATYNEQFF. The whole variable domain, filled in from reference TRBV12-5 and TRBJ2-1, reads DARVTQTPRHKVTEMGQEVTMRCQPILGHNTVFWYRQTMMQGLELLAYFRNRAPLDDSGMPKDRFSAEMPDATLATLKIQPSEPRDSAVYFCASDSGLATYNEQFFGPGTRLTVL.

The V call is TRBV6-4, the J call TRBJ1-1; D possibly corresponds to TRBD1 (5 bases). The length of the CDR3 is 13 residues. Trimming removed 5 bases at V and 5 bases at J, with 12 bases between. Germline assignment: CDR1 MRHNA and CDR2 SNTAGT. The CDR3, as DNA: TGTGCCAGCAGTCCTGGGGGGGGAACTGAAGCTTTCTTT. It encodes CASSPGGGTEAFF.

This chain joins TRBV11-3 and TRBJ2-7; perhaps TRBD2 as D (5 bases). V was clipped by 3 bases and J by 6 bases, with 6 bases between them. The V gene's germline CDR1 is SGHNT and CDR2 YENEEA. The CDR3 runs 11 residues. CDR3 protein: CASSFEGEQYF. The CDR3 DNA sequence: TGTGCCAGCAGCTTCGAGGGCGAGCAGTACTTC.

V usage is TRBV7-9 and J usage is TRBJ1-2, with D possibly TRBD1 on 6 matching bases. The CDR3 is made up of 15 amino acids. V was shortened by 5 bases and J by 1 base, with 14 bases between the two germline ends. Germline V lookup: CDR1 SEHNR, CDR2 FQNEAQ (reference sequence). DNA for the CDR3: TGTGCCAGCAGCCCGTGGGAGGACAGTAACTATGGCTACACCTTC. It codes for CASSPWEDSNYGYTF.

The rearrangement uses TRBV5-1 and TRBJ2-1; 8 bases fit TRBD2. This CDR3 is built from 15 residues. V lost 8 bases, J lost 7 bases, and 14 bases stayed unmatched. Germline CDR1 reads SGHRS; CDR2 reads YFSETQ. CDR3 amino acids: CASRTSGGVGNEQFF. The CDR3 bases are TGCGCCAGTCGCACGAGCGGGGGTGTCGGAAATGAGCAGTTCTTC.

The gene calls are TRBV6-5 and TRBJ1-5; D is uncertain. The length of the CDR3 is 13 residues. Germline values: CDR1 MNHEY, CDR2 SVGAGI. The V gene lost 3 bases and the J gene lost 3 bases, with 6 bases spanning the gap. The CDR3, as DNA: TGTGCCAGCAGTTATAACATCAATCAGCCCCAGCATTTT. This sequence encodes CASSYNINQPQHF.

V and J are TRBV19 and TRBJ2-3; D is perhaps TRBD2 (6 bases). The CDR3 is 14 amino acids. Germline V lookup: CDR1 LNHDA, CDR2 SQIVND (reference sequence). V lost 3 bases and J lost 1, with 8 bases in between. The CDR3 loop reads CASSMVAGTDTQYF. DNA for the CDR3: TGTGCCAGTAGTATGGTAGCGGGCACAGATACGCAGTATTTT.

This chain joins TRBV27 and TRBJ1-1; D remains unclear. V lost 5 bases and J 0 bases, leaving 16 bases between the germline ends. The V gene's germline CDR1 is MNHEY and CDR2 SMNVEV (reference sequence). CDR3 length: 16 residues. CDR3 coding DNA: TGTGCCAGCAGTCCCGGTTCTAGAGACCTGAACACTGAAGCTTTCTTT. Protein product: CASSPGSRDLNTEAFF.

The chain combines TRBV9 with TRBJ2-1, with D perhaps matching TRBD2 (6 bases). V dropped 1 base and J dropped 2 bases, with 10 bases sitting between them. Germline CDR1 SGDLS, CDR2 YYNGEE. The CDR3 runs to 15 residues. The CDR3 DNA sequence: TGTGCCAGCAGCGTACTGGGGGGAACCTACAATGAGCAGTTCTTC. Translated, it gives CASSVLGGTYNEQFF.

The chain employs TRBV10-3 and TRBJ2-1, with TRBD2 as a possible D gene (6 bases). Trimming left V 0 bases short and J 6 bases short, with 15 bases between. Per the germline V gene, CDR1 is ENHRY and CDR2 is SYGVKD. The CDR3 is 16 residues long. The CDR3 here is CAISESSVAGPNEQFF. The CDR3 DNA reads as TGTGCCATCAGTGAGTCGAGCGTCGCGGGGCCCAATGAGCAGTTCTTC.

The V and J genes are TRBV9 and TRBJ1-5; D is undetermined. The CDR3 runs 14 residues. Trimming took off 0 bases at V and 0 bases at J, with 4 bases between the two ends. The germline gives CDR1 SGDLS, CDR2 YYNGEE. The CDR3 coding sequence is TGTGCCAGCAGCGTAGGGGGTAGCAATCAGCCCCAGCATTTT. It specifies CASSVGGSNQPQHF.